Listed here are 23 T cell receptor beta chains from one sample, sequenced in a study of cytomegalovirus exposure and HLA in healthy donors. The PCR was carried out with 60 Vbeta primers and 13 Jbeta primers. TCRdb's table, derived via immunoSEQ multiplex PCR, lists solely in-frame clones and lacks some. In the table there are 50,000 or so clones, 72% of which are singletons. The sequenced material came from PBMCs. The receptor source for this set is a man aged 25 to 45 in good health and CMV-seronegative.

The V gene is TRBV13, the J gene TRBJ2-7; perhaps TRBD2 as D (6 bases). The V end lost 4 bases, the J end lost 1 base, and 14 bases lay between the germline ends. The CDR3 consists of 15 residues. Germline assignment: CDR1 PRHDT and CDR2 FYEKMQ (reference sequence). Written as DNA, the CDR3 is TGTGCCAGCAGCTCCGGGACTGTTCATTCCTACGAGCAGTACTTC. As protein: CASSSGTVHSYEQYF.

The chain joins TRBV7-9 to TRBJ2-7, with D unclear. The CDR3 spans 11 residues. With 5 bases removed from V and 3 bases from J, the gap between germline ends came to 5 bases. Germline loops: CDR1 SEHNR, CDR2 FQNEAQ (reference sequence). CDR3 sequence: CASSELYEQYF. In nucleotides, the CDR3 is TGTGCCAGCAGCGAACTCTACGAGCAGTACTTC. The full variable domain, with the rest looked up from reference TRBV7-9 and TRBJ2-7, is DTGVSQNPRHKITKRGQNVTFRCDPISEHNRLYWYRQTLGQGPEFLTYFQNEAQLEKSRLLSDRFSAERPKGSFSTLEIQRTEQGDSAMYLCASSELYEQYFGPGTRLTVT.

This chain connects TRBV5-1 to TRBJ2-5; D might be TRBD2 (6 bases). Trimming shortened V by 7 bases and J by 5 bases, and 21 bases separated the two germline ends. Germline lookup yields CDR1 SGHRS and CDR2 YFSETQ. The CDR3 is 15 amino acids. CDR3 nucleotides: TGCGCCAGCGCCCCCGGGGGTAGCGGTTCGGAGACCCAGTACTTC. This codes for CASAPGGSGSETQYF.

This chain links TRBV7-6 with TRBJ2-7; no reliable D call. Germline lookup yields CDR1 SGHVS and CDR2 FNYEAQ. V was trimmed by 7 bases and J by 4 bases, leaving 5 bases between them. The length of the CDR3 is 10 residues. CDR3 amino acids: CASTIYEQYF. CDR3 bases: TGTGCCAGCACCATTTACGAGCAGTACTTC.

The chain joins TRBV10-1 to TRBJ1-1, with D perhaps matching TRBD1 (6 bases). CDR3 length: 13 residues. Germline lookup yields CDR1 WNHNN and CDR2 SYGVQD (reference sequence). The V and J ends lost 6 bases and 7 bases respectively, with 15 bases between them. The CDR3 sequence: CASRVTQTGEAFF. For the CDR3, the DNA is TGCGCCAGCAGGGTGACTCAGACAGGTGAAGCTTTCTTT.

The genes are TRBV29-1 and TRBJ1-2, with TRBD1 as a possible D gene (6 bases). Germline V lookup: CDR1 SQVTM, CDR2 ANQGSEA. Trimming left V 3 bases short and J 8 bases short, with 7 bases between. The CDR3 covers 10 residues. In nucleotides, the CDR3 is TGCAGCGTTGAGCAGGGGGGCTACACCTTC. It is translated as CSVEQGGYTF. The variable domain in full, completed from reference TRBV29-1 and TRBJ1-2, reads SAVISQKPSRDICQRGTSLTIQCQVDSQVTMMFWYRQQPGQSLTLIATANQGSEATYESGFVIDKFPISRPNLTFSTLTVSNMSPEDSSIYLCSVEQGGYTFGSGTRLTVV.

The chain has TRBV30 and TRBJ2-5, with 7 bases identical to TRBD1. The J call is uncertain, as TRBJ2-7 better fits the DNA end. Germline V CDR1 and CDR2: GTSNPN, SVGIG (reference sequence). The CDR3 runs 13 residues. CDR3 amino acids: CAWSAGGSYEQYF. The CDR3 DNA reads TGTGCCTGGAGTGCAGGGGGTTCCTACGAGCAGTACTTC.

The chain links TRBV10-1 to TRBJ2-6; D is perhaps TRBD1 (6 bases). Between the trimmed V and J ends, which lost 6 bases and 2 bases, there was a span of 17 bases. Germline assignment: CDR1 WNHNN and CDR2 SYGVQD (reference sequence). The CDR3 has 17 residues. CDR3 coding DNA: TGCGCCAGCAGCCAGTCGAGACAGGCACCTGGGGCCAACGTCCTGACTTTC. It encodes CASSQSRQAPGANVLTF.

The chain employs TRBV7-9 and TRBJ2-7; 7 positions agree with TRBD1. J was trimmed by 3 bases and V by 5 bases; bases with no gene match: 7. The CDR3 has 14 residues. Germline V CDR1 and CDR2: SEHNR, FQNEAQ (reference sequence). The CDR3 nucleotides read TGTGCCAGCAGCGCCACCGGGACAGTCTACGAGCAGTACTTC. Protein product: CASSATGTVYEQYF.

The V call is TRBV30, the J call TRBJ1-5; D remains unclear. The CDR3 covers 14 residues. V lost 0 bases to trimming and J lost 2 bases, with 8 bases between them. Germline V gene sequence: CDR1 GTSNPN, CDR2 SVGIG (reference sequence). The CDR3 DNA reads TGTGCCTGGAGTGTTCTTCCAGGCAATCAGCCCCAGCATTTT. As protein: CAWSVLPGNQPQHF.

V is TRBV13 and J is TRBJ2-3, with TRBD2 matching 9 bases. V shed 4 bases and J 2 bases; nucleotides not matched to a gene: 10. The V gene's germline CDR1 is PRHDT and CDR2 FYEKMQ (reference sequence). This CDR3 comprises 17 residues. CDR3 nucleotide sequence: TGTGCCAGCAGCTCTCAGGGGAGACTAGCGGTCACAGATACGCAGTATTTT. This gives the protein CASSSQGRLAVTDTQYF.

The J gene is TRBJ1-4, the V gene TRBV11-2; D ambiguous. Germline CDR1 is SGHAT and CDR2 is FQNNGV. The CDR3 runs to 12 residues. The germline V and J ends were trimmed by 4 bases and 8 bases, with 8 bases remaining between them. The CDR3 is CASSSFSEKLFF. The CDR3 DNA reads TGTGCCAGCAGCTCCTTTAGCGAAAAACTGTTTTTT.

J is TRBJ2-7 and V is TRBV5-1; 10 nucleotides align to TRBD2. The junction had 11 bases not matched to a gene; V was cut back by 5 bases and J by 3 bases. Per germline, CDR1 SGHRS and CDR2 YFSETQ. This CDR3 has 16 residues. CDR3 region: CASSLGSASGSYEQYF. For the CDR3, the DNA is TGCGCCAGCAGTCTCGGATCTGCTAGCGGGAGCTACGAGCAGTACTTC.

The gene calls are TRBV4-2 and TRBJ2-3; possibly TRBD2 for D (7 bases). The germline CDR1 and CDR2 sequences are LGHNA and YNFKEQ. V lost 4 bases to trimming and J lost 2 bases, with 22 bases between them. This CDR3 region has 18 residues. The CDR3 loop reads CASSPRSGGQVNTDTQYF. The CDR3 bases are TGTGCCAGCAGCCCCAGGTCCGGGGGGCAGGTCAACACAGATACGCAGTATTTT.

V is TRBV12-2 and J is TRBJ2-2; no DNA check was done on the table's D call, TRBD2. TRBV12-2 is a recognized pseudogene. The CDR3 is 15 amino acids. The CDR3 protein is CASPTSGPNTGELFF. The CDR3 DNA is TGTGCAAGCCCGACTAGCGGACCGAACACCGGGGAGCTGTTTTTT.

V is TRBV19 and J is TRBJ1-5, with 7 bases identical to TRBD1. The V gene's germline CDR1 is LNHDA and CDR2 SQIVND (reference sequence). The J segment lost 4 bases and the V segment lost 6 bases, leaving 12 bases of the junction unmatched. CDR3 length: 16 amino acids. This CDR3 reads CASSHGLGTANQPQHF. CDR3 sequence (DNA): TGTGCCAGTAGCCACGGACTTGGGACAGCTAATCAGCCCCAGCATTTT.

This CDR3 reads CASSLAASGRNPRYEQYF. The CDR3 DNA follows: TGTGCCAGCAGCTTGGCGGCTAGCGGGAGGAACCCTAGGTACGAGCAGTACTTC. The chain links TRBV5-4 to TRBJ2-7; 11 nucleotides line up with TRBD2. This CDR3 has 18 residues. Germline CDR1 SGHNT, CDR2 YYREEE (reference sequence). Trimming took 0 bases from V and 4 from J; bases not matched to a gene: 12.

The rearrangement joins TRBV6-1 to TRBJ2-3, with 9 positions matching TRBD2. The J segment lost 0 bases and the V segment lost 5 bases, leaving 3 bases of the junction unmatched. The CDR3 sequence is 15 residues long. Germline CDR1 MNHNS, CDR2 SASEGT. The CDR3 sequence: CASSLTSGSTDTQYF. CDR3 nucleotide sequence: TGTGCCAGCAGTTTAACTAGCGGGAGCACAGATACGCAGTATTTT.

This rearrangement joins TRBV6-5 to TRBJ1-5, with D maybe TRBD1 (5 bases). This CDR3 comprises 13 residues. V lost 6 bases and J 7 bases, leaving 13 bases between the germline ends. In germline, CDR1 is MNHEY, CDR2 SVGAGI. In DNA form, the CDR3 reads TGTGCCAGCAGGACGGGGGAGGGACAGCCCCAGCATTTT. Protein product: CASRTGEGQPQHF.

The rearrangement uses TRBV18 and TRBJ2-2; TRBD1 matches 7 bases. The CDR3 has 17 amino acids. With V trimmed by 4 bases and J by 2 bases, 10 bases remained unmatched. CDR1 is KGHSH, CDR2 LQKENI, per germline. CDR3 in amino acids: CASSLLSRQGNTGELFF. CDR3 DNA sequence: TGTGCCAGCTCACTACTTTCGCGACAGGGAAACACCGGGGAGCTGTTTTTT.

The V and J genes are TRBV7-8 and TRBJ2-1; tentative D call: TRBD2 (5 bases). Trimming removed 5 bases at V and 8 bases at J, with 16 bases between. The CDR3 spans 14 residues. Per the germline V gene, CDR1 is SGHVS and CDR2 is FQNEAQ. CDR3 amino acids: CASSHERDLDEQFF. The CDR3 nucleotides read TGTGCCAGCAGCCACGAGAGGGATCTAGATGAGCAGTTCTTC.

This chain links TRBV30 with TRBJ1-4, with D perhaps TRBD1 (5 bases). V dropped 4 bases and J dropped 8 bases, with 14 bases sitting between them. Germline V lookup: CDR1 GTSNPN, CDR2 SVGIG (reference sequence). The CDR3 sequence is 13 residues long. The CDR3 DNA reads TGTGCCTGGATGGTCGGGGGTTGGGAAAAACTGTTTTTT. It codes for CAWMVGGWEKLFF.

Notes on this clone: The CDR3 end shows no conserved phenylalanine or tryptophan, and so a read error is likely. The DNA is left out, because the CDR3 cannot be placed on it with certainty; the CDR3 is given as TCRdb lists it. The genes are TRBV18 and TRBJ1-1. Looked up from germline, CDR1 is KGHSH and CDR2 is LQKENI. From its first to its last residue, the CDR3 has 13 amino acids. The CDR3 here is CASSPPATAGALV.